The clone carrying this TCR beta chain was picked up many times. Its antigen remains unidentified. This specimen comes from a study of early T cells in non-severe SARS-CoV-2 infection. Study as a whole: From unsorted whole blood, bulk RNA was sequenced, and the chains remained unpaired. Findings and caveats of the study: The study's VDJdb matching favored anti-spike CD8 responses and missed private and CD4 specificities.

Individual cDNA molecules each received unique molecular identifiers attached to them. MiXCR was run by TCRdb on the 5' RACE reads, yielding one entry per CDR3 protein. Among 30,000 to 45,000 distinct CDR3 sequences listed, around 5.4% were seen once. With 6 bases removed from V and 6 bases from J, the gap between germline ends came to 12 bases. The germline V gene encodes CDR1 MDHEN and CDR2 SYDVKM. The length of the CDR3 is 14 residues. The source of this sequence is an adult who was a healthcare worker with PCR-confirmed SARS-CoV-2 infection or an uninfected control (not recorded which). The sequencing here drew on whole blood, taken at baseline. The chain is built from TRBV28 and TRBJ1-6, with D maybe TRBD1 (5 bases). Written as DNA, the CDR3 is TGTGCCAGCAGCCCTGGGGGGGGTAATTCACCCCTCCACTTT. Protein sequence: CASSPGGGNSPLHF.